Included here is one TCR beta chain sequence, with context. No antigen is known for it. Library construction for TCR beta used iRepertoire HTBI primers and Arm-PCR of CDR3 regions. TCRdb re-derived calls from the multiplex PCR reads in MiXCR, one entry per CDR3 protein. Of some 230,000 distinct CDR3 sequences in the sample, roughly 18% were seen once. The sample is drawn from a study of regulatory T cells in long-lasting Graves disease. Background on the study: Freshly diagnosed Graves' patients had used antithyroid drugs for under 3 months.

CDR1 and CDR2 (germline): SGHTA, FQGTGA. There are 15 residues in the CDR3. The J segment lost 6 bases and the V segment lost 1 base, leaving 7 bases of the junction unmatched. The time point is: newly diagnosed GD, antithyroid drugs for less than 3 months. There was RNA extracted from PBMCs, and the TCR library was made from it. Study-level findings and limits: Persistent disease preferred TRBV28, TRBJ1-2 and TRBJ2-5; new disease, TRBV20-1 and TRBJ2-1.

The sequences come from peripheral blood mononuclear cells (PBMCs), collected at new diagnosis, from a patient treated with antithyroid drugs. The sequence came from a female donor with Graves disease. J is TRBJ2-3 and V is TRBV7-3; 7 bases fit TRBD2. CDR3 region: CASSLSAGASDTQYF. The DNA for the CDR3 is TGTGCCAGCAGCTTAAGCGCGGGAGCGAGTGATACGCAGTATTTT.